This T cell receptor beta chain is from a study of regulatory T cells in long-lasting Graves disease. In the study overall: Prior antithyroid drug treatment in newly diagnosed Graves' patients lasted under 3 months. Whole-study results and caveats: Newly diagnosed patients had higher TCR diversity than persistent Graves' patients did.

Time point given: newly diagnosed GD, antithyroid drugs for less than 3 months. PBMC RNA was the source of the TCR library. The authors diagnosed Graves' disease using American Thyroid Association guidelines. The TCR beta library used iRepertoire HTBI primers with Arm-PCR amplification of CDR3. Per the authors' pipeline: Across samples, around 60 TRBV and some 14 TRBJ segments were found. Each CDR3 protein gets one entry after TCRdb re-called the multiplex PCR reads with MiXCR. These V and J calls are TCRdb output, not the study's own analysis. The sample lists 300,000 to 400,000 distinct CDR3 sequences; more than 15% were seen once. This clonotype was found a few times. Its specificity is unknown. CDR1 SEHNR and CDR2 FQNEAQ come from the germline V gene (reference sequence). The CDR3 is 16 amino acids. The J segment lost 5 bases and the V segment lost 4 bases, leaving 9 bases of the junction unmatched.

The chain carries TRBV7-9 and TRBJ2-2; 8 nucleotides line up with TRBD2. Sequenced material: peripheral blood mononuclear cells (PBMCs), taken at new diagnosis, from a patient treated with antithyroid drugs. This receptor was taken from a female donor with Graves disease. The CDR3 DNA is TGTGCCAGCAGCTGGGACGGATCGGGAGGGACCGGGGAGCTGTTTTTT. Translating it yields CASSWDGSGGTGELFF.